The clone carrying this T cell receptor beta chain occurred once. The antigen remains unidentified. These data are taken from a study of T cell responses to AZD1222 COVID-19 vaccine. General study findings and limits: Vaccination with two AZD1222 doses was followed by a rise in Spike-specific TCR breadth and depth. Vaccine-related CD4 TCRs covered spike, predominating at 160-218 and 743-854.

The CDR3 is 15 residues long. V was clipped by 4 bases and J by 2 bases; unmatched bases: 6. Germline CDR1 reads SGHAT; CDR2 reads FQNNGV. The method was immunoSEQ multiplex PCR; TCRdb's version includes in-frame clones alone and lacks a portion of them. The data show about 180,000 clones, about 92% seen once. This specimen was peripheral blood, taken on day 0 of AZD1222 vaccination. The receptor's source is an adult in good health. The chain couples TRBV11-2 to TRBJ2-5; 8 bases line up with TRBD2. The CDR3 DNA sequence: TGTGCCAGCAGCTCGGGGGGGGGACCTCAAGAGACCCAGTACTTC. This codes for CASSSGGGPQETQYF. Variable domain in full (rest from reference TRBV11-2 and TRBJ2-5): EAGVAQSPRYKIIEKRQSVAFWCNPISGHATLYWYQQILGQGPKLLIQFQNNGVVDDSQLPKDRFSAERLKGVDSTLKIQPAKLEDSAVYLCASSSGGGPQETQYFGPGTRLLVL.